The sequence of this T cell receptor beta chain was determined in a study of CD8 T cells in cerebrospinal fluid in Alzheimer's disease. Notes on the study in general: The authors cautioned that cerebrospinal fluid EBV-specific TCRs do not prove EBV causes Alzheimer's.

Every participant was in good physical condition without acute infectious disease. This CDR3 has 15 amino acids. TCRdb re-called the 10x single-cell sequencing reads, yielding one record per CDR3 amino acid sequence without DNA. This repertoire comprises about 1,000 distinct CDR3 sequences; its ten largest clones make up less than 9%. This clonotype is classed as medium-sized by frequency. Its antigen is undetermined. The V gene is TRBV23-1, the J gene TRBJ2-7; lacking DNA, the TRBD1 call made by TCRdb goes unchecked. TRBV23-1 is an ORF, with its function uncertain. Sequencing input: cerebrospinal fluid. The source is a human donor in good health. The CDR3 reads CASSLPGQPFYEQYF.